The source of this T cell receptor (beta chain) is a study of blood T cell repertoires in COVID-19. Using immunoSEQ multiplex PCR, the repertoire was profiled, and TCRdb retains in-frame clones only, with some absent. Of about 350,000 clones listed, approximately 91% are singletons. Germline trimming cut 0 bases from V and 5 bases from J; bases unmatched to any gene: 6. The CDR3 consists of 15 residues. Germline V gene data show CDR1 as SGDLS and CDR2 as YYNGEE. Participants' reported clinical history set cohort assignment. This receptor was identified in a woman aged 25 to 39 who had been exposed to COVID-19. The sequencing input was PBMCs or T cells enriched from blood (not recorded which). V usage is TRBV9 and J usage is TRBJ2-7; 9 positions match TRBD1. The CDR3 here is CASSVGGTGSHEQYF. DNA of the CDR3: TGTGCCAGCAGCGTAGGTGGGACAGGGTCCCACGAGCAGTACTTC. Using reference TRBV9 and TRBJ2-7 for the parts outside the CDR3, the full variable domain is DSGVTQTPKHLITATGQRVTLRCSPRSGDLSVYWYQQSLDQGLQFLIQYYNGEERAKGNILERFSAQQFPDLHSELNLSSLELGDSALYFCASSVGGTGSHEQYFGPGTRLTVT.